This T cell receptor beta chain was observed in a study of T cell repertoires in cytomegalovirus infection. Overall study context: Indicated by public TCR beta signatures were CMV infection and matching HLA type.

Regarding this clonotype: Its antigen remains unknown.

V lost 2 bases, J lost 7 bases, and 11 bases lay in between. The CDR3 covers 13 residues. Looked up from germline, CDR1 is SQVTM and CDR2 is ANQGSEA. TCRdb re-called the reads through MiXCR, storing one row per CDR3 protein. The repertoire includes about 200,000 distinct CDR3 sequences, approximately 9.7% of them detected once, and approximately 4.3% sits in the top ten. General study points: Adding up the frequency of public TCR beta families identified people who carried CMV plus the relevant HLA. Dominating the ex vivo response were HLA-C-restricted CMV-specific TCR beta clonotypes.

This clonotype originated in a human donor in good health (CMV status not recorded). Some clones in this sample may be carry-over from other donors' samples. The sequenced sample was PBMCs. This sequence joins TRBV29-1 and TRBJ1-4; D possibly corresponds to TRBD1 (5 bases). CDR3: CSVEPHGGEKLFF. The CDR3 DNA reads TGCAGCGTTGAACCCCACGGGGGTGAAAAACTGTTTTTT.